The present T cell receptor (beta chain) was sequenced within a study of tumor-infiltrating lymphocytes in primary liver carcinoma. As for the study in general: Primary liver carcinomas in the patients were surgically resected.

Germline DNA was extracted too, while blood RNA derived from unsorted whole blood. HBV chronically infected the treatment-naive patients. This CDR3 contains 15 residues. The germline V and J ends were trimmed by 3 bases and 4 bases, with 12 bases remaining between them. Making TCR beta cDNA involved approximately 480 ng total RNA and a constant-region primer. Libraries for TCR beta were built through three nested multiplex PCR rounds, which together made up a slightly modified ARM-PCR procedure. Both of the initial two PCR rounds ran for nine to eleven cycles and employed TRBV1-TRBV30 forward primers alongside a C-beta reverse primer. TCRdb passed the multiplex PCR reads through MiXCR, listing each CDR3 protein once. There are 310,000 or so distinct CDR3 sequences in the sample; 50% to 60% occur only once, and over 15% lies in the top ten.

This TCR derives from a woman in her twenties or thirties with primary liver carcinoma and hepatitis B virus infection. Sequencing input: peripheral blood. The J gene is TRBJ2-2, the V gene TRBV12-3 or TRBV12-4; D remains unclear. The CDR3 is CASSFNGPLTGELFF. The CDR3 bases are TGTGCCAGCAGTTTTAACGGACCCCTCACCGGGGAGCTGTTTTTT.